The 25 T cell receptor beta chains below were found in one sample sequenced in a study of blood T cell repertoires in COVID-19 (dated by TCRdb to the early 2020s). Library creation used the immunoSEQ multiplex PCR assay. The table was pulled from immuneACCESS by TCRdb, which kept in-frame rearrangements only. Such tables lose some clones; where checked, under half of the loss comes from unresolved V genes, and the rest has no known cause. The sample table holds approximately 250,000 clones, of which 80% to 95% were seen once. The top ten hold around 0.86% of the sample. Sequencing was performed on peripheral blood. The receptors come from a man aged 30 to 45 with COVID-19, enrolled during active disease.

The chain recombines TRBV7-9 with TRBJ2-1; 9 bases agree with TRBD1. V lost 5 bases, J lost 8 bases, and 7 bases stayed unmatched. Germline loops: CDR1 SEHNR, CDR2 FQNEAQ (reference sequence). CDR3 size: 14 residues. CDR3 residues: CASSGGDRADEQFF. The CDR3 bases are TGTGCCAGCAGCGGGGGGGACAGGGCCGATGAGCAGTTCTTC.

V is TRBV19 and J is TRBJ2-2, with TRBD1 matching 9 bases. With V trimmed by 5 bases and J by 6 bases, 7 bases remained unmatched. The CDR3 consists of 15 residues. The V gene's germline CDR1 is LNHDA and CDR2 SQIVND (reference sequence). The CDR3, as DNA: TGTGCCAGTAGTCTCCGGGACAGGGTATCCGGGGAGCTGTTTTTT. As protein: CASSLRDRVSGELFF.

Here the CDR3 DNA reads TGTGCCAGCAGTGAAACCTCCGCTACGTACATTCAGTACTTC. Amino acid sequence: CASSETSATYIQYF. The V and J genes are TRBV6-1 and TRBJ2-4; D unclear. The ends were cut back, 2 bases at V and 8 bases at J, with 13 bases in the middle. Germline CDR1 is MNHNS and CDR2 is SASEGT. The length of the CDR3 is 14 residues.

V and J are TRBV19 and TRBJ2-3; D perhaps matches TRBD1 (5 bases). CDR3 length equals 15 residues. The germline CDR1 and CDR2 sequences are LNHDA and SQIVND (reference sequence). The V end lost 3 bases, the J end lost 0 bases, and 10 bases lay between the germline ends. The CDR3 DNA is TGTGCCAGTAGTATTGGGGCAGGAAGCACAGATACGCAGTATTTT. Its translation is CASSIGAGSTDTQYF.

The chain links TRBV6-2 or TRBV6-3 to TRBJ1-5; 7 nucleotides align to TRBD1. CDR1 is MNHEY, CDR2 SVGEGT, per germline. The CDR3 runs 15 residues. V shed 4 bases, J shed 7 bases, and the junction held 10 bases outside the gene matches. The CDR3 here is CASSSYRGKRQPQHF. The CDR3 coding sequence is TGTGCCAGCAGTTCCTACAGGGGAAAACGACAGCCCCAGCATTTT.

The gene calls are TRBV12-5 and TRBJ1-4; 7 positions agree with TRBD1. Trimming took 6 bases from V and 5 from J; bases not matched to a gene: 6. The CDR3 has 14 amino acids. The germline gives CDR1 LGHNT, CDR2 FRNRAP. The CDR3 sequence is CASGPGTENEKLFF. Written as DNA, the CDR3 is TGTGCTAGTGGCCCCGGGACAGAGAATGAAAAACTGTTTTTT.

The chain is built from TRBV5-6 and TRBJ2-5; a weak D match, TRBD2 (7 bases). Germline V gene lookup returns CDR1 SGHDT and CDR2 YYEEEE. There are 15 residues in the CDR3. V was pared by 4 bases and J by 3 bases, with 16 bases between. CDR3 loop: CASSPLGGDKETQYF. The CDR3 DNA sequence: TGTGCCAGCAGCCCCCTGGGGGGGGACAAAGAGACCCAGTACTTC.

This chain links TRBV14 with TRBJ2-3; no reliable D call. V was clipped by 5 bases and J by 2 bases, with 11 bases between them. The CDR3 has 14 residues. Germline CDR1 and CDR2: SGHDN and FVKESK. The CDR3 sequence is CASSNRPYTDTQYF. CDR3 in DNA: TGTGCCAGCAGCAACAGACCCTACACAGATACGCAGTATTTT. Supplemented by reference TRBV14 and TRBJ2-3, the full variable domain reads EAGVTQFPSHSVIEKGQTVTLRCDPISGHDNLYWYRRVMGKEIKFLLHFVKESKQDESGMPNNRFLAERTGGTYSTLKVQPAELEDSGVYFCASSNRPYTDTQYFGPGTRLTVL.

The chain carries TRBV5-6 and TRBJ2-2; 10 nucleotides agree with TRBD1. J lost 7 bases, V lost 4 bases, and 19 bases had no gene match. This CDR3 spans 19 amino acids. The V gene's germline CDR1 is SGHDT and CDR2 YYEEEE. The CDR3 protein is CASSTPGQGPQWRGGELFF. CDR3 DNA sequence: TGTGCCAGCAGCACCCCGGGACAGGGGCCCCAATGGCGGGGCGGGGAGCTGTTTTTT.

The J gene is TRBJ2-7, the V gene TRBV19; no definite D call. The CDR3 sequence is 13 residues long. V was clipped by 4 bases and J by 0 bases, with 7 bases between them. CDR1 is LNHDA and CDR2 is SQIVND in the germline V gene (reference sequence). CDR3 residues: CASSSDISYEQYF. The CDR3 DNA is TGTGCCAGTAGTAGCGACATCTCCTACGAGCAGTACTTC.

The chain joins TRBV7-2 to TRBJ1-4; no clear D gene. V shed 1 base and J shed 5 bases, with 8 bases lying between them. The germline CDR1 and CDR2 sequences are SGHTA and FQGNSA. The CDR3 length is 14 residues. DNA for the CDR3: TGTGCCAGCAGCTTAGAGAGTAGAAATGAAAAACTGTTTTTT. It translates to CASSLESRNEKLFF.

J is TRBJ1-1 and V is TRBV12-5, with D tentatively TRBD1 (6 bases). The CDR3 is 14 residues long. The V end was cut by 6 bases, the J end by 4 bases, with 15 bases between. Germline V gives CDR1 LGHNT, CDR2 FRNRAP. In nucleotides, the CDR3 is TGTGCTAGTGGGTTCAGACAGGCCCGCACTGAAGCTTTCTTT. Its protein is CASGFRQARTEAFF.

The V gene is TRBV3-1 (or the pseudogene TRBV3-2), the J gene TRBJ2-7, with a possible D match to TRBD1 (5 bases). CDR1 is LGHDT, CDR2 YNNKEL, per germline (reference sequence). V lost 0 bases to trimming and J lost 5 bases, with 14 bases between them. CDR3 length: 15 residues. In DNA form, the CDR3 reads TGTGCCAGCAGCCAAGATAGGGGTTCCCGGGACGAGCAGTACTTC. Translating gives CASSQDRGSRDEQYF.

This clone was observed a handful of times. The rearrangement joins TRBV15 to TRBJ2-7; D is perhaps TRBD2 (5 bases). CDR3 size: 14 residues. V dropped 5 bases and J dropped 6 bases, with 17 bases sitting between them. Germline CDR1 reads LNHNV; CDR2 reads YYDKDF (reference sequence). In nucleotides, the CDR3 is TGTGCCACCAGCGCCGGGTCCACCCGGGGCGAGCAGTACTTC. This encodes CATSAGSTRGEQYF.

This clone has only one observation. V usage is TRBV27 and J usage is TRBJ1-4; the match to TRBD1 covers 7 bases. The length of the CDR3 is 15 residues. V shed 5 bases, J shed 1 base, and the junction held 4 bases outside the gene matches. The germline V gene has CDR1 MNHEY and CDR2 SMNVEV (reference sequence). DNA of the CDR3: TGTGCCAGCAGTCCCCGACAGGGAACTAATGAAAAACTGTTTTTT. Its protein product is CASSPRQGTNEKLFF.

The chain carries TRBV4-1 and TRBJ1-4, with D uncertain. Trimming left V 0 bases short and J 7 bases short, with 15 bases between. CDR3 length equals 16 residues. The germline gives CDR1 MGHRA, CDR2 YSYEKL. CDR3 sequence: CASSQEDPRRVEKLFF. CDR3 sequence (DNA): TGCGCCAGCAGCCAAGAAGACCCACGGAGGGTTGAAAAACTGTTTTTT.

This chain connects TRBV9 to TRBJ2-1; 10 nucleotides line up with TRBD2. Germline loops: CDR1 SGDLS, CDR2 YYNGEE. After removal of 7 bases from V and 0 bases from J, the junction contained 7 bases not matched to a gene. The CDR3 consists of 16 residues. This chain's CDR3 is CASQPSGGSSYNEQFF. The CDR3 DNA is TGTGCCAGCCAGCCTAGCGGGGGAAGCTCCTACAATGAGCAGTTCTTC.

The chain links TRBV12-3 or TRBV12-4 to TRBJ1-1, with TRBD1 as a possible D gene (5 bases). The CDR3 is 13 residues long. The V end lost 6 bases, the J end lost 0 bases, and 8 bases lay between the germline ends. CDR3 coding DNA: TGTGCCAGCAGGCGACAGATGAACACTGAAGCTTTCTTT. Translation: CASRRQMNTEAFF.

In DNA form, the CDR3 reads TGTGCCAGCAGCCAAGATCCGAGTAGCGGGGGAAATACGCAGTATTTT. Translating it yields CASSQDPSSGGNTQYF. The chain is built from TRBV3-1 (or the pseudogene TRBV3-2) and TRBJ2-3; 9 bases fit TRBD2. Germline V gene data show CDR1 as LGHDT and CDR2 as YNNKEL (reference sequence). The CDR3 spans 16 residues. Germline trimming cut 0 bases from V and 7 bases from J; bases unmatched to any gene: 8.

The V call is TRBV5-4, the J call TRBJ1-1; D gene uncertain. Deletions cut 5 bases from V and 4 bases from J, with 12 bases between. Germline loops: CDR1 SGHNT, CDR2 YYREEE (reference sequence). This CDR3 has 13 amino acids. Here the CDR3 reads CASSSRGSTEAFF. CDR3 sequence (DNA): TGTGCCAGCAGTTCACGAGGGAGCACTGAAGCTTTCTTT.

The CDR3 DNA follows: TGTGCCAGCAGCCTGGGGGGGAACCAAGAGACCCAGTACTTC. This codes for CASSLGGNQETQYF. The chain combines TRBV14 with TRBJ2-5, with 7 bases that match TRBD2. The CDR3 is made up of 14 amino acids. The germline gives CDR1 SGHDN, CDR2 FVKESK. J was trimmed by 0 bases and V by 4 bases; bases with no gene match: 2.

The table lists this clone with a count of one. The CDR3 spells CATSRETAGAFNEQFF. The DNA of the CDR3 is TGTGCCACCAGCAGAGAGACAGCGGGGGCCTTTAATGAGCAGTTCTTC. The chain uses TRBV15 and TRBJ2-1, with 8 bases lining up with TRBD2. The V and J ends lost 0 bases and 7 bases, in that order; junction bases with no gene match: 8. Germline V CDR1 and CDR2: LNHNV, YYDKDF (reference sequence). CDR3 size: 16 residues.

J is TRBJ2-5 and V is TRBV14, with D tentatively TRBD2 (5 bases). This CDR3 has 14 amino acids. V was cut by 2 bases and J by 4 bases, with 11 bases left in between. CDR1 is SGHDN and CDR2 is FVKESK in the germline V gene. The CDR3 region is CASSQRGRGETQYF. In DNA form, the CDR3 reads TGTGCCAGCAGCCAACGCGGTCGGGGAGAGACCCAGTACTTC.

J is TRBJ2-1 and V is TRBV9, with D perhaps matching TRBD1 (5 bases). Germline lookup yields CDR1 SGDLS and CDR2 YYNGEE. CDR3 length equals 15 residues. Trimming removed 4 bases at V and 0 bases at J, with 11 bases between. The CDR3 sequence is CASSPRQSSYNEQFF. The CDR3 coding sequence is TGTGCCAGCAGCCCCAGACAGAGCTCCTACAATGAGCAGTTCTTC. Supplemented by reference TRBV9 and TRBJ2-1, the full variable domain reads DSGVTQTPKHLITATGQRVTLRCSPRSGDLSVYWYQQSLDQGLQFLIQYYNGEERAKGNILERFSAQQFPDLHSELNLSSLELGDSALYFCASSPRQSSYNEQFFGPGTRLTVL.

The J gene is TRBJ1-2, the V gene TRBV5-1, with 11 bases lining up with TRBD1. Germline values: CDR1 SGHRS, CDR2 YFSETQ. The length of the CDR3 is 14 residues. V was pared by 1 base and J by 10 bases, with 6 bases of the junction left unmatched. The chain's CDR3 is CASSLSGQGGDYTF. DNA for the CDR3: TGCGCCAGCAGCTTGTCGGGACAGGGGGGCGACTACACCTTC.